One TCR beta chain is described in this entry. Its antigen is as yet unknown. This sample is drawn from a study of beta chain features in type 1 diabetes. Study-wide findings and caveats: Sequencing used cDNA, and cells with high TCR expression could therefore be over-represented. Type 1 diabetes patients had moderately but significantly shorter TCRB CDR3s in all four CD4+ subsets.

Researchers reported sorting CD4+ naive, central memory, regulatory and stem cell-like memory cells via CD45RO/CCR7/CD25/CD127/CD95/CD27. cDNA synthesis used the whole RNA isolate, giving expressed TCRB sequences. Naive, central memory and regulatory T cell samples averaged roughly 3.5 million reads. Sequencing was performed with immunoSEQ multiplex PCR; in TCRdb, only in-frame clones are kept and a portion is missing. The sample shows 500,000 to 850,000 clones, roughly 13% of them seen only once. This receptor was obtained from a young man with type 1 diabetes. The sequencing input was naive CD4+ T cells from blood.

The CDR3 sequence is CASSLTVSQGPYEQYF. Written as DNA, the CDR3 is TGTGCCAGCAGCTTAACGGTGTCCCAGGGCCCCTACGAGCAGTACTTC. The chain is built from TRBV7-3 and TRBJ2-7; a possible D gene is TRBD1 (5 bases). The CDR3 runs 16 residues. Between the trimmed V and J ends, which lost 0 bases and 2 bases, there was a span of 14 bases. Per germline, CDR1 SGHTA and CDR2 FQGTGA.